The 13 T cell receptor beta chains presented below share a single source sample, sequenced in a study of blood T cell repertoires in COVID-19. TCRdb's copy holds only in-frame clones and misses some; the assay was immunoSEQ multiplex PCR. The repertoire holds roughly 260,000 clones, with 88% as singletons. Sequencing input: peripheral blood. These receptors were taken from a man aged 55 to 69 who had recovered from COVID-19.

This sequence joins TRBV29-1 and TRBJ1-3, with TRBD1 matching over 8 bases. The trim removed 7 bases at V and 0 bases at J, leaving 5 bases unmatched. Germline CDR1 SQVTM, CDR2 ANQGSEA. This CDR3 has 14 amino acids. The CDR3 DNA is TGCAGCGGTACAACAGGGGGCTCTGGAAACACCATATATTTT. It yields the protein CSGTTGGSGNTIYF.

The chain combines TRBV9 with TRBJ1-2, with D possibly TRBD1 on 5 matching bases. Trimming took off 5 bases at V and 5 bases at J, with 16 bases between the two ends. Germline values: CDR1 SGDLS, CDR2 YYNGEE. This CDR3 comprises 14 residues. The CDR3 loop is CASRGPDGGYGYTF. CDR3 in DNA: TGTGCCAGCAGGGGACCGGACGGGGGGTATGGCTACACCTTC.

This clone came up a few times. The rearrangement joins TRBV18 to TRBJ1-1; D unclear. The CDR3 contains 14 residues. Per the germline V gene, CDR1 is KGHSH and CDR2 is LQKENI. The V end lost 3 bases, the J end lost 5 bases, and 13 bases lay between the germline ends. The CDR3 DNA is TGTGCCAGCTCACCGTCCCTGGCGGGGACTGAAGCTTTCTTT. It translates to CASSPSLAGTEAFF.

The CDR3 sequence is CASGLSIGGPVGGDTQYF. DNA for the CDR3: TGTGCTAGTGGTTTGTCCATCGGCGGCCCCGTTGGAGGAGATACGCAGTATTTT. This rearrangement joins TRBV12-5 to TRBJ2-3, with D tentatively TRBD2 (5 bases). The CDR3 is 18 amino acids. V lost 2 bases to trimming and J lost 5 bases, with 23 bases between them. Per germline, CDR1 LGHNT and CDR2 FRNRAP.

The chain recombines TRBV19 with TRBJ1-3; no reliable D call. The CDR3 runs to 12 residues. Germline CDR1 reads LNHDA; CDR2 reads SQIVND (reference sequence). The V gene lost 1 base and the J gene lost 9 bases, with 7 bases spanning the gap. The CDR3: CASSIGPGTIYF. CDR3 sequence (DNA): TGTGCCAGTAGTATAGGACCAGGCACCATATATTTT. Based on the CDR3 plus reference TRBV19 and TRBJ1-3, the full variable domain is DGGITQSPKYLFRKEGQNVTLSCEQNLNHDAMYWYRQDPGQGLRLIYYSQIVNDFQKGDIAEGYSVSREKKESFPLTVTSAQKNPTAFYLCASSIGPGTIYFGEGSWLTVV.

This clone occurred many times. The rearrangement uses TRBV6-2 or TRBV6-3 and TRBJ1-1; TRBD1 is a possible D gene (6 bases). V gave up 6 bases and J gave up 0 bases, with 11 bases separating them. The germline V gene encodes CDR1 MNHEY and CDR2 SVGEGT. The CDR3 spans 14 residues. The CDR3 sequence: CASSLGQLNTEAFF. The CDR3 nucleotides read TGTGCCAGCAGCCTCGGACAGCTGAACACTGAAGCTTTCTTT.

The rearrangement joins TRBV10-3 to TRBJ1-5; TRBD1 matches 11 bases. Germline CDR1 ENHRY, CDR2 SYGVKD. CDR3 length: 14 amino acids. The V gene end was trimmed by 10 bases and the J gene end by 7 bases; junction bases not matched to a gene: 9. In DNA form, the CDR3 reads TGTGCCACCGGGACAGGGGGAGAAAAACAGCCCCAGCATTTT. This sequence encodes CATGTGGEKQPQHF.

The chain combines TRBV5-8 with TRBJ2-1; 7 bases agree with TRBD1. Germline CDR1 is SGHTS and CDR2 is YDEGEE. The CDR3 length is 11 residues. V shed 4 bases, J shed 15 bases, and the junction held 7 bases outside the gene matches. The CDR3: CASSVDRSVFF. CDR3 in DNA: TGTGCCAGCAGCGTGGACAGGAGCGTGTTCTTC.

DNA for the CDR3: TGCGCCAGCAGCTTGGCCAAAAAAGACAGGGGGCGGCAAGAGACCCAGTACTTC. This encodes CASSLAKKDRGRQETQYF. The chain has TRBV5-1 and TRBJ2-5, with 10 bases identical to TRBD1. V lost 0 bases and J lost 2; bases outside the gene matches: 10. In germline, CDR1 is SGHRS, CDR2 YFSETQ. This CDR3 contains 18 residues.

The chain is built from TRBV5-1 and TRBJ2-1, with 8 bases fitting TRBD2. CDR1 is SGHRS, CDR2 YFSETQ, per germline. The length of the CDR3 is 20 residues. V was pared by 1 base and J by 0 bases, with 15 bases of the junction left unmatched. CDR3: CASSLSGFGAGGHSYNEQFF. As DNA, the CDR3 is TGCGCCAGCAGCTTGTCGGGTTTCGGGGCGGGGGGACACTCCTACAATGAGCAGTTCTTC.

This clone was observed a handful of times. The rearrangement links TRBV18 to TRBJ2-2; 7 nucleotides match TRBD1. Looked up from germline, CDR1 is KGHSH and CDR2 is LQKENI. The CDR3 is 16 amino acids. V gave up 3 bases and J gave up 2 bases; unmatched junction bases: 6. The CDR3 coding sequence is TGTGCCAGCTCACCCTCCGGACAGGTTAACACCGGGGAGCTGTTTTTT. This gives the protein CASSPSGQVNTGELFF.

The V gene is TRBV10-3, the J gene TRBJ2-5; maybe TRBD1 (6 bases). This CDR3 contains 15 residues. Trimming shortened V by 0 bases and J by 3 bases, and 11 bases separated the two germline ends. From germline, CDR1 is ENHRY and CDR2 SYGVKD. CDR3 loop: CAISESGASKETQYF. The CDR3 region has the DNA TGTGCCATCAGTGAGTCGGGGGCTAGCAAAGAGACCCAGTACTTC.

This chain connects TRBV7-8 to TRBJ1-1; perhaps TRBD1 as D (6 bases). CDR3 length: 14 amino acids. The V gene lost 10 bases and the J gene lost 1 base, with 16 bases spanning the gap. Per the germline V gene, CDR1 is SGHVS and CDR2 is FQNEAQ. The CDR3 DNA is TGTGCCACCACTCCGGGGGGCCGGAACACTGAAGCTTTCTTT. This sequence encodes CATTPGGRNTEAFF.